These T cell receptor beta chains were read from a single sample in a study of response to subunit inactivated influenza vaccine. TCRdb processed the RT-PCR reads anew with MiXCR; each CDR3 protein has one entry. The sample lists approximately 170,000 distinct CDR3 sequences, about 12% occurring once. This sample also belongs to another study, concerning T cells expressing NK-cell markers.

Sequenced here: CD8+ T cells sorted from PBMCs, sampled roughly 13 days after vaccination. All receptors derive from a man between 50 and 59 years old who received an inactivated influenza vaccine. The CDR3 runs from the conserved cysteine through the conserved F or W. D genes are given only for firm matches. Rows may omit the clone size; those that give it use once, few, many or a size class.

TRBV29-1	few	-	TRBJ2-7	CSVEVLGSPSYEQYF	TGCAGCGTTGAAGTTTTGGGGTCTCCCTCCTACGAGCAGTACTTC
TRBV4-1	many	TRBD2	TRBJ2-7	CASSQDDGGAYEQYF	TGCGCCAGCAGCCAAGATGATGGGGGGGCCTACGAGCAGTACTTC
TRBV4-3	few	TRBD2	TRBJ2-4	CASSQDPSGGPQNIQYF	TGCGCCAGCAGCCAAGATCCTAGCGGGGGGCCCCAAAACATTCAGTACTTC
TRBV6-2/TRBV6-3	few	TRBD2	TRBJ2-3	CASSLAGASTDTQYF	TGTGCCAGCAGTCTAGCGGGGGCTAGCACAGATACGCAGTATTTT
TRBV21-1	few	-	TRBJ2-2	CASSKDETGGQMGTGELFF	TGTGCCAGCAGCAAAGATGAGACAGGGGGCCAAATGGGAACCGGGGAGCTGTTTTTT
TRBV6-2/TRBV6-3	-	-	TRBJ2-7	CASSYTPPSRRAFPGDTYEQYF	TGTGCCAGCAGTTATACTCCTCCTTCTAGGCGAGCGTTCCCGGGGGACACCTACGAGCAGTACTTC
TRBV20-1	-	-	TRBJ2-7	CSAIPMGAYEQYF	TGCAGTGCTATACCGATGGGGGCCTACGAGCAGTACTTC
TRBV24-1	many	-	TRBJ2-2	CATSDSVTGELFF	TGTGCCACCAGTGATTCGGTAACCGGGGAGCTGTTTTTT
TRBV2	few	-	TRBJ2-1	CASSRRQNEQFF	TGTGCCAGCAGCAGACGCCAAAATGAGCAGTTCTTC
TRBV29-1	few	TRBD2	TRBJ2-7	CSVEDRLAGVYEQYF	TGCAGCGTTGAAGACAGACTAGCGGGAGTATACGAGCAGTACTTC
TRBV13	few	-	TRBJ2-2	CASSQPNTGELFF	TGTGCCAGCAGTCAGCCCAATACCGGGGAGCTGTTTTTT
TRBV5-6	few	-	TRBJ2-7	CASTTPPEAIYEQYF	TGTGCCAGCACCACTCCCCCGGAGGCGATCTACGAGCAGTACTTC
TRBV12-3/TRBV12-4	-	TRBD2	TRBJ2-5	CASSLATGTSGGQETQYF	TGTGCCAGCAGTTTAGCAACCGGGACTAGCGGGGGTCAAGAGACCCAGTACTTC
TRBV6-2/TRBV6-3	-	TRBD2	TRBJ2-5	CASSLTGPSGRDTQYF	TGTGCCAGCAGCCTAACGGGGCCTAGCGGGAGGGATACCCAGTACTTC
TRBV5-6	-	-	TRBJ2-7	CASSLDVEQYF	TGTGCCAGCAGCTTGGATGTCGAGCAGTACTTC
TRBV7-9	-	-	TRBJ2-7	CASSPTSLVNEQYF	TGTGCCAGCAGCCCGACTAGTTTAGTCAACGAGCAGTACTTC
TRBV4-3	-	-	TRBJ2-2	CASSQDLGTTVTGELFF	TGCGCCAGCAGCCAAGATCTCGGGACAACGGTGACCGGGGAGCTGTTTTTT
TRBV20-1	once	-	TRBJ2-7	CSARGMHGYEQYF	TGCAGTGCTAGGGGGATGCATGGTTACGAGCAGTACTTC
TRBV12-3/TRBV12-4	few	TRBD1	TRBJ2-7	CASSDRAGYYEQYF	TGTGCCAGCAGCGACAGGGCGGGCTACTACGAGCAGTACTTC
TRBV20-1	few	-	TRBJ1-2	CSARVKGEDYGYTF	TGCAGTGCTAGAGTGAAGGGGGAGGACTATGGCTACACCTTC
TRBV9	-	TRBD1	TRBJ2-7	CASSQGQGLSYEQYF	TGTGCCAGCAGCCAGGGACAGGGCCTCTCCTACGAGCAGTACTTC
TRBV28	-	-	TRBJ2-2	CASSFPGIVNTGELFF	TGTGCCAGCAGTTTCCCAGGGATCGTGAACACCGGGGAGCTGTTTTTT
TRBV29-1	few	-	TRBJ1-2	CSTYGGDEDGYTF	TGCAGCACCTATGGGGGAGATGAGGATGGCTACACCTTC
TRBV28	few	-	TRBJ1-1	CASSLYPENTEAFF	TGTGCCAGCAGTTTATATCCAGAGAACACTGAAGCTTTCTTT
TRBV29-1	many	TRBD2	TRBJ2-1	CSVETSGSYNEQFF	TGCAGCGTTGAAACTAGCGGGTCCTACAATGAGCAGTTCTTC
TRBV6-2/TRBV6-3	-	-	TRBJ2-6	CASSYLRPFGSGANVLTF	TGTGCCAGCAGTTATCTACGGCCATTCGGGTCTGGGGCCAACGTCCTGACTTTC
TRBV12-3/TRBV12-4	-	-	TRBJ2-2	CASSLGDSSGELFF	TGTGCCAGCAGTTTAGGAGACTCGTCCGGGGAGCTGTTTTTT
TRBV28	-	TRBD2	TRBJ2-7	CASSLGGGYRTYEQYF	TGTGCCAGCAGTTTGGGGGGGGGGTATAGGACCTACGAGCAGTACTTC
TRBV7-6	-	TRBD2	TRBJ2-5	CASSITSGGAVAQYF	TGTGCCAGCAGCATCACTAGCGGGGGAGCCGTGGCCCAGTACTTC
TRBV9	few	TRBD2	TRBJ2-2	CASSAGLAGEGTGELFF	TGTGCCAGCAGCGCCGGACTAGCGGGAGAGGGCACCGGGGAGCTGTTTTTT
TRBV7-9	-	-	TRBJ2-5	CASSLFAREETQYF	TGTGCCAGCAGCTTATTCGCCAGGGAAGAGACCCAGTACTTC
TRBV9	few	-	TRBJ2-7	CASSVGGVPIYEQYF	TGTGCCAGCAGCGTTGGGGGAGTTCCCATTTACGAGCAGTACTTC
TRBV4-3	-	-	TRBJ1-6	CASSQIGGIPLHF	TGCGCCAGCAGCCAAATCGGGGGAATACCCCTCCACTTT
TRBV2	-	-	TRBJ2-7	CASSEADGSYEQYF	TGTGCCAGCAGTGAAGCGGACGGTTCCTACGAGCAGTACTTC
TRBV27	many	-	TRBJ2-7	CASKEYQGPYEQYF	TGTGCCAGCAAGGAGTACCAGGGGCCCTACGAGCAGTACTTC
TRBV19	-	-	TRBJ2-3	CATRTVSTDTQYF	TGTGCCACCCGGACTGTTAGCACAGATACGCAGTATTTT
TRBV24-1	-	-	TRBJ2-7	CATSESGSYEQYF	TGTGCCACCAGTGAGTCAGGGAGCTACGAGCAGTACTTC
TRBV29-1	-	-	TRBJ1-2	CSVRAGDHYGYTF	TGCAGCGTTCGTGCAGGGGATCACTATGGCTACACCTTC
TRBV7-8	-	-	TRBJ2-7	CASSLVADEQYF	TGTGCCAGCAGCTTAGTGGCCGACGAGCAGTACTTC
TRBV3-1	few	TRBD1	TRBJ2-7	CASSQRDRGNYEQYF	TGTGCCAGCAGCCAGAGGGACAGGGGCAACTACGAGCAGTACTTC
TRBV7-9	-	TRBD2	TRBJ2-1	CASSLVLAGGDEQFF	TGTGCCAGCAGCTTAGTCCTAGCGGGAGGGGATGAGCAGTTCTTC
TRBV5-1	many	TRBD2	TRBJ2-7	CASSLAGTSGGPYYEQYF	TGCGCCAGCAGCTTGGCTGGGACTAGCGGGGGACCGTACTACGAGCAGTACTTC